The table lists the clone carrying this TCR beta chain with many counts. Antigen specificity is unknown. This entry comes from a study of T cells in Graves' hyperthyroidism and ophthalmopathy. Points from the study as a whole: Progression to ophthalmopathy was predicted a median of approximately 6.4 months early.

Authors of the study amplified TCR beta CDR3 regions from RNA transcripts. When the TCR CDR3 underwent first-round RT-PCR, the HTBI primer set was used. TCRdb reprocessed the multiplex PCR reads with MiXCR, giving one entry per CDR3 protein. The data show 300,000 to 450,000 distinct CDR3 sequences, with less than 20% seen just once and about a quarter held by the top ten. The length of the CDR3 is 13 residues. Germline CDR1 reads SNHLY; CDR2 reads FYNNEI. V shed 8 bases, J shed 5 bases, and the junction held 6 bases outside the gene matches. Thyroid ultrasound and orbital computed tomography, with clinical symptoms and serum thyroxine and TRAb, informed diagnoses. Sampled blood dates from first hyperthyroidism diagnosis, and it precedes any ophthalmopathy symptoms.

The genes are TRBV2 and TRBJ1-5; 7 positions agree with TRBD1. This TCR derives from a woman younger than 30 with Graves' hyperthyroidism that later progressed to Graves' ophthalmopathy. Material: blood. The CDR3 bases are TGTGCCAGCCGACAGGGAGGGGATCAGCCCCAGCATTTT. Protein: CASRQGGDQPQHF.